These 29 T cell receptor beta chains were sequenced from one sample in a study of blood T cells in healthy people across ages. Primers used in a second PCR of roughly 6 to 12 cycles were a sample-barcoded 5' primer and a J-beta primer mix. TCRdb analysed the 5' RACE reads with MiXCR anew, one entry per CDR3 protein. The data contain about 1.6 million distinct CDR3 sequences, approximately 32% of them singletons. Material for sequencing was blood. The receptor set was obtained from a woman younger than 45 in good health.

The CDR3 region has the DNA TGCGCCAGCAGCTCCGTCCCGGGCGCCACAGATACGCAGTATTTT. Translated: CASSSVPGATDTQYF. V and J are TRBV5-1 and TRBJ2-3; D unresolved. The germline V and J ends were trimmed by 3 bases and 2 bases, with 13 bases remaining between them. Germline V lookup: CDR1 SGHRS, CDR2 YFSETQ. This CDR3 region has 15 residues.

In DNA, the CDR3 is TGCAGCGTTGATCTGGGGGCTAGCGGGAGGCCTAGCTCCTACGAGCAGTACTTC. Translating gives CSVDLGASGRPSSYEQYF. The chain combines TRBV29-1 with TRBJ2-7; 11 nucleotides line up with TRBD2. This CDR3 is built from 18 residues. Germline-derived CDR1 and CDR2 are SQVTM and ANQGSEA. V dropped 3 bases and J dropped 0; count of bases not matched to a gene: 13.

The chain employs TRBV20-1 and TRBJ2-5, with D unresolved. The CDR3 covers 13 residues. With 5 bases removed from V and 4 bases from J, the gap between germline ends came to 14 bases. Germline assignment: CDR1 DFQATT and CDR2 SNEGSKA (reference sequence). CDR3 protein: CSAPKAGVETQYF. The CDR3 coding sequence is TGCAGTGCTCCCAAAGCCGGAGTAGAGACCCAGTACTTC.

J is TRBJ2-7 and V is TRBV7-2; D not certain. V was pared by 0 bases and J by 2 bases, with 11 bases between. There are 15 residues in the CDR3. Looked up from germline, CDR1 is SGHTA and CDR2 is FQGNSA. CDR3 protein: CASSLAIGYTYEQYF. The DNA for the CDR3 is TGTGCCAGCAGCTTAGCCATAGGGTATACCTACGAGCAGTACTTC.

This clonotype occurred once. This sequence joins TRBV5-1 and TRBJ2-3, with 10 bases aligning to TRBD1. The junction had 12 bases not matched to a gene; V was cut back by 2 bases and J by 6 bases. This CDR3 contains 17 residues. Germline V gives CDR1 SGHRS, CDR2 YFSETQ. CDR3 in DNA: TGCGCCAGCAGCTTAACATCGGGACAGGGGTGGTCCGATACGCAGTATTTT. It encodes CASSLTSGQGWSDTQYF.

The chain carries TRBV27 and TRBJ1-1; D is unclear. The CDR3 loop spans 15 amino acids. Germline V lookup: CDR1 MNHEY, CDR2 SMNVEV (reference sequence). The germline V and J ends were trimmed by 8 bases and 3 bases, with 19 bases remaining between them. The CDR3 DNA reads TGTGCCAGCCGAGATTCGAAGGGCGGGGACACTGAAGCTTTCTTT. It specifies CASRDSKGGDTEAFF.

This clonotype showed up just a few times. The chain couples TRBV24-1 to TRBJ1-2, with D unclear. Germline V gene data show CDR1 as KGHDR and CDR2 as SFDVKD. The V end was cut by 1 base, the J end by 6 bases, with 8 bases between. The CDR3 is 13 amino acids. The CDR3 nucleotides are TGTGCCACCAGTGATTTCGGGATGGATGGCTACACCTTC. Its protein product is CATSDFGMDGYTF.

This clonotype occurred once. This chain uses TRBV27 with TRBJ1-6; the match to TRBD1 covers 9 bases. CDR1 is MNHEY, CDR2 SMNVEV, per germline (reference sequence). The length of the CDR3 is 15 residues. J was trimmed by 6 bases and V by 2 bases; bases with no gene match: 2. CDR3 in amino acids: CASSLGDRVNSPLHF. CDR3 in DNA: TGTGCCAGCAGTTTAGGGGACAGGGTTAATTCACCCCTCCACTTT.

The genes are TRBV6-5 and TRBJ2-1; no clear D. CDR3 length: 15 amino acids. V was pared by 1 base and J by 1 base, with 8 bases between. The germline V gene encodes CDR1 MNHEY and CDR2 SVGAGI. The CDR3 DNA reads as TGTGCCAGCAGTTACTTTTCCGGATCCTACAATGAGCAGTTCTTC. Its translation: CASSYFSGSYNEQFF.

Worth noting for this clonotype: One end of the junction is discordant with germline, which a read error may explain. The chain joins TRBV6-1 to TRBJ1-5; no reliable D call. This CDR3 spans 16 amino acids. The germline CDR1 and CDR2 sequences are MNHNS and SASEGT. CDR3 in amino acids: CAGSEGWGYVDQPQHF. The CDR3 DNA reads as TGTGCCGGCAGTGAAGGATGGGGTTATGTCGATCAGCCCCAGCATTTT.

The chain couples TRBV6-1 to TRBJ1-2, with D uncertain. Germline loops: CDR1 MNHNS, CDR2 SASEGT. This CDR3 is built from 12 residues. Between the trimmed V and J ends, which lost 7 bases and 2 bases, there was a span of 8 bases. The CDR3 coding sequence is TGTGCCAGCATTCGAGACAACTATGGCTACACCTTC. Protein product: CASIRDNYGYTF.

The chain employs TRBV7-9 and TRBJ1-2; D ambiguous. This CDR3 spans 13 amino acids. The germline CDR1 and CDR2 sequences are SEHNR and FQNEAQ (reference sequence). The V gene lost 5 bases and the J gene lost 8 bases, with 15 bases spanning the gap. CDR3 sequence: CASSDRTGTGYTF. The CDR3 bases are TGTGCCAGCAGCGACCGGACCGGAACGGGCTACACCTTC.

The chain couples TRBV12-3 or TRBV12-4 to TRBJ2-5; the match to TRBD1 covers 8 bases. The ends lost 0 bases at V and 7 bases at J; junction bases unmatched: 10. CDR3 length: 16 amino acids. The CDR3 loop is CASSLAPEGQGGTQYF. Here the CDR3 DNA reads TGTGCCAGCAGTTTAGCGCCAGAAGGACAGGGCGGGACCCAGTACTTC.

In DNA form, the CDR3 reads TGTGCCAGCAGCTCGAGGGACAGCCTCCCGACCTACGAGCAGTACTTC. It codes for CASSSRDSLPTYEQYF. The V and J genes are TRBV7-9 and TRBJ2-7, with 7 bases matching TRBD1. CDR1 SEHNR and CDR2 FQNEAQ come from the germline V gene (reference sequence). The ends lost 4 bases at V and 2 bases at J; junction bases unmatched: 11. The CDR3 length is 16 residues.

This clonotype has more than one count but fewer than ten. The chain combines TRBV18 with TRBJ1-2; 12 bases map to TRBD1. V shed 3 bases, J shed 10 bases, and the junction held 0 bases outside the gene matches. The CDR3 has 12 residues. Germline values: CDR1 KGHSH, CDR2 LQKENI. The CDR3 nucleotides are TGTGCCAGCTCACCGGGACAGGGGGCCTACACCTTC. As protein: CASSPGQGAYTF.

The DNA for the CDR3 is TGTGCCAGCTCACCCAAACTGGAGGGAGAGCAGTTCTTC. This codes for CASSPKLEGEQFF. The gene calls are TRBV18 and TRBJ2-1, with D perhaps TRBD2 (6 bases). This CDR3 has 13 amino acids. V was shortened by 3 bases and J by 10 bases, with 13 bases between the two germline ends. Germline CDR1 is KGHSH and CDR2 is LQKENI.

The chain carries TRBV2 and TRBJ2-5; no firm D call. The CDR3 sequence is 12 residues long. The V gene's germline CDR1 is SNHLY and CDR2 FYNNEI. CDR3 nucleotides: TGTGCGTGGGGAACAGCTTCTACGGAGCAGTACTTC. This translates into CAWGTASTEQYF.

This clonotype was counted a few times. The rearrangement uses TRBV20-1 and TRBJ2-7, with TRBD2 matching over 8 bases. Trimming removed 6 bases from V and 6 bases from J; junction bases left unmatched: 13. CDR1 is DFQATT, CDR2 SNEGSKA, per germline (reference sequence). The CDR3 loop spans 14 amino acids. The CDR3: CSAKGLAGSLEQYF. The DNA for the CDR3 is TGCAGTGCCAAGGGATTAGCGGGATCTCTCGAGCAGTACTTC.

This clonotype was seen a few times. The CDR3 region has the DNA TGTGCCAGCAGTTATGCCGGTGGGTATGGCTACACCTTC. Its protein is CASSYAGGYGYTF. The chain is built from TRBV12-3 or TRBV12-4 and TRBJ1-2, with D hard to call. V was clipped by 4 bases and J by 5 bases, with 11 bases between them. This CDR3 is 13 amino acids long.

For this clonotype: Just one base apart from a much larger clone, this may be a read error. The chain carries TRBV4-1 and TRBJ2-6; weak D call: TRBD1 (7 bases). This CDR3 is 19 amino acids long. Looked up from germline, CDR1 is MGHRA and CDR2 is YSYEKL. The CDR3 region has the DNA TGCGTCAGCAGCCAAGATCGAGCGGAGGGGGCGCCCGGGGCCAACGTCCTGACTTTC. This encodes CVSSQDRAEGAPGANVLTF.

Only a few counts were recorded for this clonotype. This rearrangement joins TRBV9 to TRBJ2-7, with D possibly TRBD2 on 6 matching bases. Germline V gene sequence: CDR1 SGDLS, CDR2 YYNGEE. Trimming took off 4 bases at V and 0 bases at J, with 11 bases between the two ends. The CDR3 covers 14 residues. CDR3 amino acids: CASSRGTLSYEQYF. The DNA for the CDR3 is TGTGCCAGCAGCCGCGGGACCCTCTCCTACGAGCAGTACTTC.

V is TRBV20-1 and J is TRBJ2-1; 8 bases align to TRBD2. V was clipped by 1 base and J by 7 bases; unmatched bases: 3. This CDR3 is 13 amino acids long. Germline loops: CDR1 DFQATT, CDR2 SNEGSKA (reference sequence). The chain's CDR3 is CSARAGGVNEQFF. The CDR3 bases are TGCAGTGCTAGAGCGGGAGGGGTGAATGAGCAGTTCTTC.

The V and J genes are TRBV18 and TRBJ1-4; D not resolved. The germline CDR1 and CDR2 sequences are KGHSH and LQKENI. The V end lost 0 bases, the J end lost 3 bases, and 8 bases lay between the germline ends. The CDR3 is made up of 15 amino acids. In DNA, the CDR3 is TGTGCCAGCTCACCACCAACAGTACCTAATGAAAAACTGTTTTTT. Amino acids: CASSPPTVPNEKLFF. The whole variable domain, remainder taken from reference TRBV18 and TRBJ1-4, is NAGVMQNPRHLVRRRGQEARLRCSPMKGHSHVYWYRQLPEEGLKFMVYLQKENIIDESGMPKERFSAEFPKEGPSILRIQQVVRGDSAAYFCASSPPTVPNEKLFFGSGTQLSVL.

This clonotype occurred a few times. This may be a read error, as it is one base from a much larger clone. The chain's CDR3 is CASSQTSGRGYEQYF. The CDR3 DNA sequence: TGCGCCAGCAGCCAGACTAGCGGGAGGGGTTACGAGCAGTACTTC. The rearrangement joins TRBV4-1 to TRBJ2-7; TRBD2 matches at 14 bases. The CDR3 has 15 amino acids. The germline gives CDR1 MGHRA, CDR2 YSYEKL. With 3 bases clipped from V and 4 bases from J, the junction kept 2 bases outside the gene matches.

This clonotype has a handful of counts. The rearrangement joins TRBV29-1 to TRBJ1-1; no reliable D call. The CDR3 is 13 residues long. The V gene lost 0 bases and the J gene lost 6 bases, with 11 bases spanning the gap. The germline gives CDR1 SQVTM, CDR2 ANQGSEA. The CDR3 loop reads CSVEDPGRAEAFF. In DNA form, the CDR3 reads TGCAGCGTTGAAGATCCGGGGAGGGCTGAAGCTTTCTTT.

CDR3: CASSLGERALQETQYF. CDR3 coding DNA: TGTGCCAGCAGCTTAGGCGAACGGGCACTACAAGAGACCCAGTACTTC. This chain links TRBV13 with TRBJ2-5; D not resolved. Germline V gives CDR1 PRHDT, CDR2 FYEKMQ (reference sequence). This CDR3 is built from 16 residues. V was shortened by 0 bases and J by 2 bases, with 13 bases between the two germline ends.

The chain has TRBV4-1 and TRBJ1-1; no reliable D call. Germline lookup yields CDR1 MGHRA and CDR2 YSYEKL. The CDR3 contains 14 residues. Trimming stripped 1 base from V and 7 bases from J, with 13 bases between. DNA of the CDR3: TGCGCCAGCAGCCAAGGGGGAGCGGCGCTTGAAGCTTTCTTT. It yields the protein CASSQGGAALEAFF.

The chain couples TRBV20-1 to TRBJ2-3, with 9 nucleotides matching TRBD2. Germline CDR1 reads DFQATT; CDR2 reads SNEGSKA (reference sequence). The CDR3 runs to 16 residues. The trim removed 0 bases at V and 6 bases at J, leaving 10 bases unmatched. For the CDR3, the DNA is TGCAGTGCTAGAGATTGGGCGGGGGGGCCGAAGGATACGCAGTATTTT. It codes for CSARDWAGGPKDTQYF.

The chain is built from TRBV23-1 and TRBJ2-4, with D possibly called TRBD1 or TRBD2 (5 bases each). Judging by the DNA end, TRBJ2-7 fits better; the J call may be wrong. TRBV23-1 carries the ORF label, with uncertain function. The CDR3 consists of 12 residues. The CDR3 loop is CASRGDGVEQYF. The CDR3 region has the DNA TGCGCCAGCAGGGGGGACGGGGTCGAGCAGTACTTC.